Shown below are 6 T cell receptor beta chains from a single sample sequenced in a study of blood T cell repertoires in COVID-19. Profiling relied on immunoSEQ multiplex PCR, and the TCRdb table lists in-frame clones only, not all of them. In the table there are about 110,000 clones, approximately 84% of which are singletons. What was sequenced was peripheral blood. Source of these receptors: a human donor in a cohort sampled during active COVID-19.

The chain links TRBV7-2 to TRBJ2-5; 9 bases align to TRBD1. The CDR3 contains 14 residues. Germline V gene sequence: CDR1 SGHTA, CDR2 FQGNSA. V trimming: 4 bases; J trimming: 6 bases; junction bases outside the gene matches: 6. This CDR3 reads CASSSGTGKKTQYF. CDR3 nucleotide sequence: TGTGCCAGCAGCTCCGGGACAGGGAAGAAGACCCAGTACTTC. Complete variable domain (other parts from reference TRBV7-2 and TRBJ2-5): GAGVSQSPSNKVTEKGKDVELRCDPISGHTALYWYRQSLGQGLEFLIYFQGNSAPDKSGLPSDRFSAERTGGSVSTLTIQRTQQEDSAVYLCASSSGTGKKTQYFGPGTRLLVL.

This clone appeared once. The chain uses TRBV7-8 and TRBJ2-7; 11 positions match TRBD2. This CDR3 has 15 residues. In germline, CDR1 is SGHVS, CDR2 FQNEAQ. The junction had 3 bases not matched to a gene; V was cut back by 5 bases and J by 0 bases. The CDR3 bases are TGTGCCAGCAGCCTGACTAGCGGGACCTCCTACGAGCAGTACTTC. Protein product: CASSLTSGTSYEQYF.

The chain employs TRBV15 and TRBJ1-2, with 7 bases aligning to TRBD1. Unmatched junction bases numbered 3, after V lost 8 bases and J lost 0 bases. Germline V gene sequence: CDR1 LNHNV, CDR2 YYDKDF (reference sequence). The CDR3 is made up of 13 amino acids. CDR3 region: CATDRAPNYGYTF. The CDR3 nucleotides read TGTGCCACCGACAGGGCCCCTAACTATGGCTACACCTTC.

The rearrangement joins TRBV9 to TRBJ2-7, with TRBD1 matching over 9 bases. This CDR3 contains 15 residues. Per germline, CDR1 SGDLS and CDR2 YYNGEE. The ends lost 0 bases at V and 4 bases at J; junction bases unmatched: 5. The CDR3 DNA reads TGTGCCAGCAGCGTAGGGACAGGGGAGAGGTACGAGCAGTACTTC. Its protein is CASSVGTGERYEQYF.

The V call is TRBV19, the J call TRBJ2-3; 7 nucleotides line up with TRBD1. Trimming removed 5 bases from V and 3 bases from J; junction bases left unmatched: 11. CDR3 size: 16 residues. The germline V gene encodes CDR1 LNHDA and CDR2 SQIVND (reference sequence). The CDR3 protein is CASSETGTVQTDTQYF. As DNA, the CDR3 is TGTGCCAGTAGTGAGACCGGGACAGTCCAAACAGATACGCAGTATTTT.

The chain employs TRBV6-5 and TRBJ2-3; TRBD2 is a possible D gene (6 bases). The germline gives CDR1 MNHEY, CDR2 SVGAGI. V shed 7 bases and J shed 1 base, with 12 bases lying between them. There are 14 residues in the CDR3. As DNA, the CDR3 is TGTGCCAGCACCCCGACTAGTCGCACAGATACGCAGTATTTT. Translation: CASTPTSRTDTQYF.